The 17 T cell receptor beta chains listed next were all sequenced from one sample in a study of CD8 T cells in Susac syndrome. Roughly 0.45 to 1 ug RNA was reverse transcribed with random hexamers. MiXCR was run by TCRdb on the immunoSEQ multiplex PCR reads, yielding one entry per CDR3 protein. This sample has under 550,000 distinct CDR3 sequences, with around 85% found just once. The sample was CD8+ T cells from PBMCs. The source is a human donor with multiple sclerosis.

The chain joins TRBV5-6 to TRBJ1-1; D uncertain. V was cut by 2 bases and J by 1 base, with 9 bases left in between. The CDR3 consists of 14 residues. Germline CDR1 is SGHDT and CDR2 is YYEEEE. The CDR3 DNA reads as TGTGCCAGCAGCTTCGTGGTTGGGAACACTGAAGCTTTCTTT. Translation: CASSFVVGNTEAFF.

This clonotype was found once. The chain is built from TRBV11-2 and TRBJ2-3; 7 nucleotides match TRBD2. Trimming cost V 0 bases and J 0 bases; bases outside gene matches: 9. CDR3 length: 18 amino acids. CDR1 is SGHAT and CDR2 is FQNNGV in the germline V gene. The CDR3, as DNA: TGTGCCAGCAGCTTAGACCCCCCCACTAGCGCAAGCACAGATACGCAGTATTTT. Protein product: CASSLDPPTSASTDTQYF.

The chain employs TRBV12-3 or TRBV12-4 and TRBJ2-7, with a weak D call TRBD1 (5 bases). CDR3 length: 13 residues. The V end was cut by 3 bases, the J end by 9 bases, with 15 bases between. CDR3 nucleotides: TGTGCCAGCAGTTTTACCCCGACAGAAGGGCAGTACTTC. It is translated as CASSFTPTEGQYF.

This chain connects TRBV12-3 or TRBV12-4 to TRBJ2-7; 10 nucleotides agree with TRBD2. This CDR3 region has 14 residues. J lost 7 bases, V lost 6 bases, and 9 bases had no gene match. Here the CDR3 reads CASRSSGGVWEQYF. The CDR3 nucleotides read TGTGCCAGCAGGTCTAGCGGGGGAGTATGGGAGCAGTACTTC.

The chain carries TRBV2 and TRBJ2-3, with D perhaps matching TRBD1 or TRBD2 (5 bases each). Germline V gene lookup returns CDR1 SNHLY and CDR2 FYNNEI. The CDR3 has 15 residues. V was shortened by 1 base and J by 0 bases, with 8 bases between the two germline ends. CDR3 bases: TGTGCCAGCAGTGAAGGGGACCCTAGCACAGATACGCAGTATTTT. Protein: CASSEGDPSTDTQYF.

The rearrangement joins TRBV29-1 to TRBJ2-1; unclear D gene. Trimming cost V 7 bases and J 8 bases, with 15 bases left between them. The germline gives CDR1 SQVTM, CDR2 ANQGSEA. The CDR3 has 12 amino acids. The CDR3 DNA sequence: TGCAGCGCCAACTTAGACAAGCATGAGCAGTTCTTC. Translated, it gives CSANLDKHEQFF.

This chain joins TRBV5-1 and TRBJ2-1, with 7 nucleotides matching TRBD1. J lost 3 bases, V lost 1 base, and 4 bases had no gene match. Germline CDR1 reads SGHRS; CDR2 reads YFSETQ. The CDR3 sequence is 15 residues long. The CDR3: CASSLSGTDYNEQFF. CDR3 coding DNA: TGCGCCAGCAGCTTGTCCGGGACAGACTACAATGAGCAGTTCTTC.

The sample holds a few counts of this clonotype. An end of the junction does not agree with germline; a read error may underlie this. The chain is built from TRBV9 and TRBJ1-1, with D possibly being TRBD1 (6 bases). The CDR3 contains 14 residues. CDR1 is SGDLS, CDR2 YYNGEE, per germline. CDR3 in DNA: TGTGCCAGCAGCGGGGGACATACTAACACTGAAGTTTTCTTT. It encodes CASSGGHTNTEVFF.

V gene TRBV6-5 combines with J gene TRBJ1-1; D ambiguous. CDR1 is MNHEY, CDR2 SVGAGI, per germline. Deletions cut 6 bases from V and 3 bases from J, with 11 bases between. The CDR3 runs to 13 residues. CDR3 amino acids: CASSQSTYTEAFF. In DNA, the CDR3 is TGTGCCAGCAGCCAAAGTACTTACACTGAAGCTTTCTTT.

The chain links TRBV20-1 to TRBJ2-3; D is possibly TRBD1 (6 bases). The CDR3 loop spans 16 amino acids. CDR1 DFQATT and CDR2 SNEGSKA come from the germline V gene (reference sequence). Between the trimmed V and J ends, which lost 0 bases and 0 bases, there was a span of 13 bases. DNA of the CDR3: TGCAGTGCTAGAGATCATCCAGGGGAAAGCACAGATACGCAGTATTTT. This gives the protein CSARDHPGESTDTQYF.

The chain links TRBV2 to TRBJ2-1, with D maybe TRBD1 (5 bases). Germline-derived CDR1 and CDR2 are SNHLY and FYNNEI. This CDR3 spans 15 amino acids. Trimming left V 4 bases short and J 5 bases short, with 15 bases between. CDR3 sequence reads: CASSVLVDSNNEQFF. The DNA for the CDR3 is TGTGCCAGCAGTGTCCTAGTAGACAGTAACAATGAGCAGTTCTTC.

The chain has TRBV4-1 and TRBJ1-1, with 7 bases matching TRBD1. This CDR3 region has 15 residues. Germline assignment: CDR1 MGHRA and CDR2 YSYEKL. Trimming removed 6 bases from V and 1 base from J; junction bases left unmatched: 8. The CDR3 region is CASSYTGTANTEAFF. The CDR3 bases are TGCGCCAGCAGTTACACCGGGACAGCGAACACTGAAGCTTTCTTT.

The chain recombines TRBV12-3 or TRBV12-4 with TRBJ2-2; 8 bases are a match to TRBD1. The CDR3 is 15 residues long. The V and J ends lost 6 bases and 5 bases, in that order; junction bases with no gene match: 8. The CDR3 DNA is TGTGCCAGCAGCCCTGGACAGGGTATAACCGGGGAGCTGTTTTTT. The encoded protein is CASSPGQGITGELFF.

The chain has TRBV4-2 and TRBJ2-7; no reliable D call. Germline CDR1 is LGHNA and CDR2 is YNFKEQ. The CDR3 covers 13 residues. Trimming cost V 3 bases and J 3 bases, with 9 bases left between them. The CDR3 DNA follows: TGTGCCAGCAGCCATCCCGGGTTCTACGAGCAGTACTTC. This codes for CASSHPGFYEQYF.

This chain connects TRBV30 to TRBJ1-3; no clear D. CDR1 is GTSNPN, CDR2 SVGIG, per germline (reference sequence). V lost 3 bases, J lost 2 bases, and 5 bases lay in between. The CDR3 extends over 12 amino acids. The CDR3 here is CAWREAGNTIYF. CDR3 sequence (DNA): TGTGCCTGGAGGGAGGCTGGAAACACCATATATTTT.

The table lists this clonotype with a few counts. The chain employs TRBV7-6 and TRBJ2-1, with D uncertain. The V gene lost 0 bases and the J gene lost 9 bases, with 3 bases spanning the gap. The CDR3 runs to 11 residues. CDR1 and CDR2 from the germline V gene are SGHVS and FNYEAQ. This CDR3 is CASSLASEQFF. The CDR3 DNA reads TGTGCCAGCAGCTTAGCTAGTGAGCAGTTCTTC.

The J gene is TRBJ2-1, the V gene TRBV6-4; 8 positions match TRBD2. Germline V lookup: CDR1 MRHNA, CDR2 SNTAGT. Trimming took 3 bases from V and 4 from J; bases not matched to a gene: 8. The length of the CDR3 is 16 residues. The CDR3 nucleotides read TGTGCCAGCAGTGAGGAAGGAACTAGCGGATACAATGAGCAGTTCTTC. It translates to CASSEEGTSGYNEQFF.